These 27 T cell receptor beta chains came from one sample sequenced in a study of beta chain features in type 1 diabetes. All of the isolated RNA was reverse transcribed, so expressed TCRB transcripts were sequenced. Libraries were prepared by immunoSEQ multiplex PCR; TCRdb keeps only in-frame clonotypes and omits some of them. The sample shows some 45,000 clones, 51% of them seen only once. Sequencing was carried out using Tregs from blood. The origin of the receptors is a woman younger than 30 in good health.

V and J are TRBV7-2 and TRBJ2-5; tentatively, D is TRBD1 (5 bases). The germline gives CDR1 SGHTA, CDR2 FQGNSA. CDR3 length: 14 residues. V was clipped by 4 bases and J by 2 bases, with 11 bases between them. The CDR3 DNA is TGTGCCAGCAGCTCCTGGACACAGCAAGAGACCCAGTACTTC. The encoded protein is CASSSWTQQETQYF. The full variable domain, with the rest looked up from reference TRBV7-2 and TRBJ2-5, is GAGVSQSPSNKVTEKGKDVELRCDPISGHTALYWYRQSLGQGLEFLIYFQGNSAPDKSGLPSDRFSAERTGGSVSTLTIQRTQQEDSAVYLCASSSWTQQETQYFGPGTRLLVL.

The gene calls are TRBV9 and TRBJ2-7; 9 nucleotides line up with TRBD2. The CDR3 sequence is 14 residues long. J lost 5 bases, V lost 6 bases, and 9 bases had no gene match. Germline CDR1 reads SGDLS; CDR2 reads YYNGEE. The CDR3 spells CASTKTSGEDEQYF. The CDR3 DNA is TGTGCCAGCACCAAGACTAGCGGAGAGGACGAGCAGTACTTC.

The chain joins TRBV5-4 to TRBJ2-1; 8 bases agree with TRBD1. The CDR3 has 16 amino acids. CDR1 is SGHNT and CDR2 is YYREEE in the germline V gene (reference sequence). V shed 4 bases and J 1 base; nucleotides not matched to a gene: 7. CDR3 sequence (DNA): TGTGCCAGCAGCGGACAGGGTGTAAAGTCCTACAATGAGCAGTTCTTC. This translates into CASSGQGVKSYNEQFF.

V usage is TRBV7-2 and J usage is TRBJ2-5; D is unresolved. In germline, CDR1 is SGHTA, CDR2 FQGNSA. CDR3 length equals 14 residues. V was cut by 1 base and J by 0 bases, with 6 bases left in between. As DNA, the CDR3 is TGTGCCAGCAGCTTAGACAGAAACCAAGAGACCCAGTACTTC. Its translation is CASSLDRNQETQYF.

V usage is TRBV19 and J usage is TRBJ2-2, with D maybe TRBD2 (6 bases). The CDR3 is 13 residues long. Germline loops: CDR1 LNHDA, CDR2 SQIVND (reference sequence). Between the trimmed V and J ends, which lost 5 bases and 8 bases, there was a span of 12 bases. In DNA form, the CDR3 reads TGTGCCAGTAGTGACCGCGGGGAGGGGGAGCTGTTTTTT. The encoded protein is CASSDRGEGELFF.

This clone has just a few counts. This chain joins TRBV10-1 and TRBJ2-1; 12 positions agree with TRBD2. Germline V gives CDR1 WNHNN, CDR2 SYGVQD (reference sequence). The CDR3 length is 16 residues. J was trimmed by 8 bases and V by 2 bases; bases with no gene match: 7. CDR3 in DNA: TGCGCCAGCAGTGAGATCGGACTAGCGGGAAATGATGAGCAGTTCTTC. Its translation: CASSEIGLAGNDEQFF.

V is TRBV4-1 and J is TRBJ1-2; the D is unclear. This CDR3 region has 14 residues. Germline V lookup: CDR1 MGHRA, CDR2 YSYEKL. V was shortened by 1 base and J by 5 bases, with 11 bases between the two germline ends. The CDR3 nucleotides read TGCGCCAGCAGCCAAGTACGGCGGTCTTATGGCTACACCTTC. This codes for CASSQVRRSYGYTF.

The chain combines TRBV5-1 with TRBJ1-4; 7 bases fit TRBD1. In germline, CDR1 is SGHRS, CDR2 YFSETQ. This CDR3 region has 15 residues. V lost 4 bases, J lost 8 bases, and 11 bases stayed unmatched. The CDR3 is CASSGQVLFGEKLFF. The CDR3 DNA reads as TGCGCCAGCAGCGGACAGGTATTATTCGGCGAAAAACTGTTTTTT.

This chain uses TRBV2 with TRBJ1-2; 11 bases map to TRBD1. V lost 3 bases to trimming and J lost 7 bases; unmatched junction nucleotides: 7. CDR1 SNHLY and CDR2 FYNNEI come from the germline V gene. There are 15 residues in the CDR3. The CDR3 protein is CASSEAFGTGGGYTF. CDR3 in DNA: TGTGCCAGCAGTGAGGCCTTTGGGACAGGGGGTGGCTACACCTTC.

The chain is built from TRBV2 and TRBJ1-1, with D maybe TRBD1 (6 bases). Germline V gene sequence: CDR1 SNHLY, CDR2 FYNNEI. The V gene lost 7 bases and the J gene lost 1 base, with 13 bases spanning the gap. This CDR3 is built from 14 residues. The CDR3 DNA is TGTGCCAGCAACACCCGAGGGGGGAACACTGAAGCTTTCTTT. Its translation: CASNTRGGNTEAFF.

This clone was seen a few times. This chain connects TRBV28 to TRBJ2-5; 10 nucleotides align to TRBD1. V lost 7 bases, J lost 5 bases, and 22 bases stayed unmatched. Germline loops: CDR1 MDHEN, CDR2 SYDVKM. This CDR3 region has 19 residues. Here the CDR3 reads CASNRLIPKRDRGSETQYF. In DNA form, the CDR3 reads TGTGCCAGCAACCGCCTAATCCCGAAACGGGACAGGGGTTCGGAGACCCAGTACTTC.

V gene TRBV21-1 combines with J gene TRBJ1-1. TRBV21-1 is marked as a pseudogene. The CDR3 has 15 amino acids. In DNA, the CDR3 is TGTGCCAGCAGGAAAGGCGGCAGCCCGAACACTGAAGCTTTCTTT. It yields the protein CASRKGGSPNTEAFF.

CDR3 DNA: TGTGCCAGCAGCTTACTAGTTCTCGATGAGCAGTTCTTC. Amino acid sequence: CASSLLVLDEQFF. This chain links TRBV7-6 with TRBJ2-1; D ambiguous. V shed 2 bases and J shed 8 bases, with 10 bases lying between them. The CDR3 covers 13 residues. Germline V gene data show CDR1 as SGHVS and CDR2 as FNYEAQ.

This chain connects TRBV5-1 to TRBJ1-1; 10 nucleotides line up with TRBD1. The germline CDR1 and CDR2 sequences are SGHRS and YFSETQ. J was trimmed by 6 bases and V by 6 bases; bases with no gene match: 8. CDR3 length equals 14 residues. The DNA for the CDR3 is TGCGCCAGCACCCCCCGGGACAGGGGCTCTGAAGCTTTCTTT. Its protein is CASTPRDRGSEAFF.

This clone was detected a few times. The genes are TRBV28 and TRBJ2-7, with D possibly being TRBD2 (5 bases). The length of the CDR3 is 15 residues. Germline V lookup: CDR1 MDHEN, CDR2 SYDVKM. The V gene lost 6 bases and the J gene lost 6 bases, with 21 bases spanning the gap. The CDR3 DNA is TGTGCCAGCAGCCTCGGCCCTTTGGTGGCGGGCGAGCAGTACTTC. Residues: CASSLGPLVAGEQYF.

The chain couples TRBV6-6 to TRBJ1-6; 12 bases are shared with TRBD1. The CDR3 runs 16 residues. Losses at the gene ends were 6 bases for V and 7 bases for J; bases not matched to a gene: 7. Germline lookup yields CDR1 MNHNY and CDR2 SVGAGI (reference sequence). CDR3 nucleotide sequence: TGTGCCAGCAGACCGGGACAGGGGGCGAGAAATTCACCCCTCCACTTT. Residues: CASRPGQGARNSPLHF.

The rearrangement uses TRBV5-6 and TRBJ2-1; no clear D. The CDR3 is 16 residues long. V shed 0 bases and J shed 0 bases, with 10 bases lying between them. Germline V gives CDR1 SGHDT, CDR2 YYEEEE. CDR3 in amino acids: CASSLVKLSSYNEQFF. The CDR3, as DNA: TGTGCCAGCAGCTTGGTAAAGTTGAGCTCCTACAATGAGCAGTTCTTC. Looking up the rest from reference TRBV5-6 and TRBJ2-1 gives the full variable domain: DAGVTQSPTHLIKTRGQQVTLRCSPKSGHDTVSWYQQALGQGPQFIFQYYEEEERQRGNFPDRFSGHQFPNYSSELNVNALLLGDSALYLCASSLVKLSSYNEQFFGPGTRLTVL.

The gene calls are TRBV30 and TRBJ2-6, with no clear D. Germline assignment: CDR1 GTSNPN and CDR2 SVGIG (reference sequence). V lost 3 bases and J 3 bases, leaving 6 bases between the germline ends. This CDR3 contains 13 residues. CDR3 bases: TGTGCCTGGAGCCCCAATGGGGCCAACGTCCTGACTTTC. Translated, it gives CAWSPNGANVLTF.

This clone was detected a few times. The rearrangement uses TRBV18 and TRBJ1-4, with D unresolved. V lost 0 bases and J lost 5, with 10 bases in between. The CDR3 is made up of 15 amino acids. Germline V gene data show CDR1 as KGHSH and CDR2 as LQKENI. CDR3 sequence: CASSPPSVQNEKLFF. The CDR3 DNA reads as TGTGCCAGCTCACCACCGTCAGTCCAAAATGAAAAACTGTTTTTT.

J is TRBJ2-7 and V is TRBV19; 11 bases are a match to TRBD2. V shed 3 bases, J shed 6 bases, and the junction held 7 bases outside the gene matches. The CDR3 has 15 residues. Germline assignment: CDR1 LNHDA and CDR2 SQIVND (reference sequence). The CDR3 loop is CASSIRGLAGGEQYF. CDR3 in DNA: TGTGCCAGTAGTATCCGAGGTCTAGCGGGAGGCGAGCAGTACTTC.

This clone was picked up a small number of times. The rearrangement joins TRBV5-1 to TRBJ1-5, with a possible D match to TRBD1 (5 bases). Deletions cut 1 base from V and 1 base from J, with 15 bases between. Per the germline V gene, CDR1 is SGHRS and CDR2 is YFSETQ. The CDR3 is 17 amino acids. CDR3 loop: CASSLMGGAESNQPQHF. The CDR3 coding sequence is TGCGCCAGCAGCTTGATGGGTGGGGCAGAAAGCAATCAGCCCCAGCATTTT.

The chain is built from TRBV18 and TRBJ1-5; possible D gene TRBD1, 6 bases. Deletions cut 4 bases from V and 5 bases from J, with 15 bases between. Germline V gives CDR1 KGHSH, CDR2 LQKENI. This CDR3 spans 15 amino acids. In DNA, the CDR3 is TGTGCCAGCTCACGTACACAGGGTAGGGATCAGCCCCAGCATTTT. It codes for CASSRTQGRDQPQHF. The variable domain in full, with the rest retrieved from reference TRBV18 and TRBJ1-5, is NAGVMQNPRHLVRRRGQEARLRCSPMKGHSHVYWYRQLPEEGLKFMVYLQKENIIDESGMPKERFSAEFPKEGPSILRIQQVVRGDSAAYFCASSRTQGRDQPQHFGDGTRLSIL.

The rearrangement joins TRBV6-5 to TRBJ2-7, with 7 bases identical to TRBD2. V shed 3 bases, J shed 2 bases, and the junction held 4 bases outside the gene matches. The CDR3 length is 14 residues. Germline-derived CDR1 and CDR2 are MNHEY and SVGAGI. CDR3 region: CASSYGRAPYEQYF. The CDR3, as DNA: TGTGCCAGCAGTTATGGGAGGGCCCCCTACGAGCAGTACTTC.

This clone has just a few counts. The chain recombines TRBV29-1 with TRBJ2-1; 8 positions agree with TRBD2. V shed 4 bases and J 3 bases; nucleotides not matched to a gene: 8. CDR1 and CDR2 (germline): SQVTM, ANQGSEA. The CDR3 length is 15 residues. The CDR3 protein is CSVVEAGAYYNEQFF. The CDR3 DNA sequence: TGCAGCGTTGTCGAAGCGGGGGCCTACTACAATGAGCAGTTCTTC.

This sequence joins TRBV10-3 and TRBJ2-1; 7 bases are a match to TRBD2. V lost 10 bases to trimming and J lost 0 bases; unmatched junction nucleotides: 9. The CDR3 sequence is 15 residues long. Per the germline V gene, CDR1 is ENHRY and CDR2 is SYGVKD. DNA of the CDR3: TGTGCCACGGGAGGAGGCGGGACCTCCTACAATGAGCAGTTCTTC. As protein: CATGGGGTSYNEQFF.

The gene calls are TRBV4-2 and TRBJ2-7; D is uncertain. Germline CDR1 is LGHNA and CDR2 is YNFKEQ. The V end was cut by 0 bases, the J end by 1 base, with 10 bases between. There are 15 residues in the CDR3. CDR3 sequence reads: CASSQEVHSSYEQYF. The CDR3 region has the DNA TGTGCCAGCAGCCAAGAGGTTCACTCATCCTACGAGCAGTACTTC.

This chain uses TRBV4-3 with TRBJ2-4, with D possibly matching TRBD2 (6 bases). CDR3 size: 20 residues. Trimming pared 0 bases from V and 1 base from J, leaving 22 bases between. Germline CDR1 LGHNA, CDR2 YSLEER. CDR3 sequence reads: CASSQEPPGGMTSAKNIQYF. CDR3 bases: TGCGCCAGCAGCCAAGAGCCCCCAGGAGGGATGACTTCGGCCAAAAACATTCAGTACTTC.